This TCR beta chain came from a study of control samples from healthy donors and cancer patients. Germline V CDR1 and CDR2: SGHNT, YYREEE (reference sequence). CDR3 size: 14 residues. V lost 2 bases, J lost 4 bases, and 13 bases lay in between. TCRdb's copy holds only in-frame clones and misses some; the assay was immunoSEQ multiplex PCR. The sample has roughly 190,000 clones; the top ten hold under 2.5%. The sequenced material came from blood. V and J are TRBV5-4 and TRBJ2-7; weak D call: TRBD2 (6 bases). This TCR was sampled from a woman aged 30 to 39 in good health. The CDR3 nucleotides read TGTGCCAGCAGCTTTTCTCGCGGGACGTACGAGCAGTACTTC. Its translation is CASSFSRGTYEQYF.